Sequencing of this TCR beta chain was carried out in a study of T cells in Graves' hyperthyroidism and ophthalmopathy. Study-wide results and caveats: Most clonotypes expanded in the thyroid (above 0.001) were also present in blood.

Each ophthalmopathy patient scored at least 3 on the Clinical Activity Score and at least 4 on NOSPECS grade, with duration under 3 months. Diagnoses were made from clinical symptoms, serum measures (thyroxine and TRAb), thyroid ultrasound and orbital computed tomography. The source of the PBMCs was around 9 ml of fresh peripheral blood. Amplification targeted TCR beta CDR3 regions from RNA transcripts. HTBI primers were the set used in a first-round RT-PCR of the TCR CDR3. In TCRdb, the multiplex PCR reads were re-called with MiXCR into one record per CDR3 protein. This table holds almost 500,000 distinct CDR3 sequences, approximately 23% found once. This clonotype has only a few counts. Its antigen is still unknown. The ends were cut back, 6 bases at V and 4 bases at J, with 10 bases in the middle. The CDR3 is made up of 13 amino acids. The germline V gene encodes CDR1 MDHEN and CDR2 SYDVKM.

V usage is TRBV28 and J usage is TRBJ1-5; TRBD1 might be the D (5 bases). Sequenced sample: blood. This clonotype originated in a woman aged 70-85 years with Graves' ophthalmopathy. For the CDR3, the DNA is TGTGCCAGCAGCGGGACGGCGAATCAGCCCCAGCATTTT. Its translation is CASSGTANQPQHF.